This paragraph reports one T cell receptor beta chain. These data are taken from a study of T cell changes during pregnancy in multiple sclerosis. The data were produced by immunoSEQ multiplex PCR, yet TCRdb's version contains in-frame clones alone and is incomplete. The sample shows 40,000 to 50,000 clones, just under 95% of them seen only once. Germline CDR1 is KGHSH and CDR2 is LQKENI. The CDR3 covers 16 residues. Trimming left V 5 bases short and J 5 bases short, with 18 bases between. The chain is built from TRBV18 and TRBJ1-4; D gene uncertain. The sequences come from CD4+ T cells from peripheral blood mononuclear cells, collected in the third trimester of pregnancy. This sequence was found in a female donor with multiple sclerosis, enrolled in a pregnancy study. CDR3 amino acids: CASSSGSPGGNEKLFF. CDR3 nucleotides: TGTGCCAGCTCATCCGGGTCTCCCGGTGGCAATGAAAAACTGTTTTTT.